The 23 T cell receptor beta chains in this list originate from one sample, sequenced in a study of cytomegalovirus exposure and HLA in healthy donors. 60 Vbeta and 13 Jbeta primers were used in PCR. Libraries were prepared by immunoSEQ multiplex PCR; TCRdb keeps only in-frame clonotypes and omits some of them. The sample has roughly 120,000 clones, about 81% seen once. The sequenced material came from PBMCs. Every receptor here comes from a young woman in good health and CMV-seronegative.

The chain couples TRBV4-1 to TRBJ2-7; TRBD1 matches at 10 bases. The trim removed 7 bases at V and 3 bases at J, leaving 3 bases unmatched. This CDR3 has 13 amino acids. From germline, CDR1 is MGHRA and CDR2 YSYEKL. The CDR3 sequence is CASKGQGVYEQYF. As DNA, the CDR3 is TGCGCCAGCAAAGGACAGGGGGTCTACGAGCAGTACTTC.

J is TRBJ1-5 and V is TRBV19, with D unresolved. The CDR3 covers 14 residues. The V and J ends lost 7 bases and 6 bases respectively, with 16 bases between them. CDR1 is LNHDA, CDR2 SQIVND, per germline (reference sequence). In DNA form, the CDR3 reads TGTGCCAGTAACCATCCCCAAAGAGGTCAGCCCCAGCATTTT. Amino acid sequence: CASNHPQRGQPQHF.

The chain employs TRBV7-3 and TRBJ2-5; 8 positions match TRBD2. CDR3 length: 14 amino acids. V lost 3 bases to trimming and J lost 5 bases; unmatched junction nucleotides: 5. Germline V gene lookup returns CDR1 SGHTA and CDR2 FQGTGA. The CDR3 region has the DNA TGTGCCAGCAGCTTGGCGGGGGGAGCGGAGACCCAGTACTTC. Amino acids: CASSLAGGAETQYF.

About this clone itself: One junction end does not reproduce the germline sequence, and a read error may be involved. This chain links TRBV7-9 with TRBJ2-7; 7 bases line up with TRBD1. This CDR3 is 17 amino acids long. In germline, CDR1 is SEHNR, CDR2 FQNEAQ (reference sequence). The CDR3 sequence: CSSSQNTVGVGGSEQYF. The CDR3 nucleotides are TGTTCCAGCAGCCAAAACACGGTGGGCGTAGGGGGCTCCGAGCAGTACTTC.

This clone was detected a few times. This chain uses TRBV27 with TRBJ2-7, with D uncertain. V was clipped by 3 bases and J by 2 bases, with 11 bases between them. This CDR3 has 14 residues. Germline assignment: CDR1 MNHEY and CDR2 SMNVEV (reference sequence). The CDR3: CASSLKGSAYEQYF. The CDR3, as DNA: TGTGCCAGCAGTTTGAAAGGAAGCGCCTACGAGCAGTACTTC.

The rearrangement joins TRBV7-9 to TRBJ2-7; D is unresolved. The CDR3 spans 15 residues. Trimming shortened V by 5 bases and J by 2 bases, and 16 bases separated the two germline ends. CDR1 SEHNR and CDR2 FQNEAQ come from the germline V gene (reference sequence). Written as DNA, the CDR3 is TGTGCCAGCAGCCGCGTTGAACAGCCTCCCTACGAGCAGTACTTC. Translating it yields CASSRVEQPPYEQYF.

The V gene is TRBV6-5, the J gene TRBJ2-7; the D gene is possibly TRBD2 (6 bases). CDR3 length equals 13 residues. V lost 4 bases to trimming and J lost 2 bases, with 9 bases between them. Germline CDR1 reads MNHEY; CDR2 reads SVGAGI. The CDR3 region has the DNA TGTGCCAGCAGTTCGACTAGGACCTACGAGCAGTACTTC. Translating gives CASSSTRTYEQYF.

The rearrangement joins TRBV7-6 to TRBJ1-4, with unresolved D. This CDR3 comprises 15 residues. Per germline, CDR1 SGHVS and CDR2 FNYEAQ. V dropped 5 bases and J dropped 6 bases, with 16 bases sitting between them. CDR3 region: CASSPRPTMYEKLFF. CDR3 nucleotide sequence: TGTGCCAGCAGCCCCCGACCGACTATGTATGAAAAACTGTTTTTT.

The chain is built from TRBV19 and TRBJ1-2; the match to TRBD1 covers 7 bases. Germline V gene lookup returns CDR1 LNHDA and CDR2 SQIVND (reference sequence). V dropped 4 bases and J dropped 4; count of bases not matched to a gene: 15. CDR3 size: 17 residues. The CDR3 loop is CASSTQGTRQGGYGYTF. The CDR3 DNA is TGTGCCAGTAGTACCCAGGGAACCCGACAGGGCGGCTATGGCTACACCTTC.

The V call is TRBV30, the J call TRBJ2-1; 8 bases are shared with TRBD2. V trimming: 0 bases; J trimming: 2 bases; junction bases outside the gene matches: 6. Germline V gives CDR1 GTSNPN, CDR2 SVGIG (reference sequence). The CDR3 length is 16 residues. CDR3 amino acids: CAWSVRGGNTYNEQFF. Written as DNA, the CDR3 is TGTGCCTGGAGTGTACGCGGGGGGAATACCTACAATGAGCAGTTCTTC.

This chain joins TRBV5-6 and TRBJ1-5; D might be TRBD1 (5 bases). V gave up 2 bases and J gave up 7 bases, with 10 bases separating them. CDR3 length: 13 residues. From germline, CDR1 is SGHDT and CDR2 YYEEEE. Here the CDR3 reads CASSLGARQPQHF. In nucleotides, the CDR3 is TGTGCCAGCAGCTTAGGGGCTAGACAGCCCCAGCATTTT.

This chain links TRBV7-9 with TRBJ1-2; TRBD1 matches at 9 bases. Germline-derived CDR1 and CDR2 are SEHNR and FQNEAQ (reference sequence). The CDR3 is 17 residues long. With 7 bases clipped from V and 1 base from J, the junction kept 13 bases outside the gene matches. The DNA for the CDR3 is TGTGCCAGCACGTACCACAGGGGGCGTTTGGGTAACTATGGCTACACCTTC. Translating gives CASTYHRGRLGNYGYTF. Complete variable domain (other parts from reference TRBV7-9 and TRBJ1-2): DTGVSQNPRHKITKRGQNVTFRCDPISEHNRLYWYRQTLGQGPEFLTYFQNEAQLEKSRLLSDRFSAERPKGSFSTLEIQRTEQGDSAMYLCASTYHRGRLGNYGYTFGSGTRLTVV.

The chain is built from TRBV7-6 and TRBJ2-2; 8 nucleotides match TRBD1. Germline CDR1 SGHVS, CDR2 FNYEAQ. The CDR3 has 20 amino acids. The V segment lost 0 bases and the J segment 6 bases; nucleotides outside the gene matches: 18. This CDR3 reads CASSLARGRDRKSRAGELFF. The CDR3 DNA sequence: TGTGCCAGCAGCTTAGCGCGGGGCCGGGACAGGAAAAGTCGGGCCGGGGAGCTGTTTTTT.

This sequence joins TRBV11-1 and TRBJ2-7; a possible D gene is TRBD2 (5 bases). Germline V gene lookup returns CDR1 SGHAT and CDR2 FQDESV (reference sequence). CDR3 length: 14 amino acids. The V end lost 4 bases, the J end lost 1 base, and 11 bases lay between the germline ends. CDR3 protein: CASSYEGPSYEQYF. The CDR3 nucleotides are TGTGCCAGCAGCTATGAGGGCCCTTCCTACGAGCAGTACTTC.

J is TRBJ2-4 and V is TRBV5-8; D uncertain. V was shortened by 2 bases and J by 10 bases, with 19 bases between the two germline ends. This CDR3 is built from 15 residues. Germline CDR1 reads SGHTS; CDR2 reads YDEGEE. The CDR3 coding sequence is TGTGCCAGCAGCTTCCAGTCCTTAAACCTGAAGATTCAGTACTTC. As protein: CASSFQSLNLKIQYF.

This clone was seen more than once but under ten times. The chain recombines TRBV5-4 with TRBJ2-6, with 8 bases fitting TRBD2. The CDR3 has 18 residues. Germline lookup yields CDR1 SGHNT and CDR2 YYREEE (reference sequence). The V and J ends lost 3 bases and 0 bases, in that order; junction bases with no gene match: 8. The CDR3, as DNA: TGTGCCAGCAGCTCGACGAGCGGGGGCCTCTCTGGGGCCAACGTCCTGACTTTC. Translated: CASSSTSGGLSGANVLTF.

This chain uses TRBV18 with TRBJ2-3; D is uncertain. Germline V lookup: CDR1 KGHSH, CDR2 LQKENI. This CDR3 is built from 13 residues. Trimming took off 6 bases at V and 5 bases at J, with 12 bases between the two ends. The CDR3 region has the DNA TGTGCCAGCTCGTACCGGGTGGGAGATACGCAGTATTTT. Its protein product is CASSYRVGDTQYF.

This sequence joins TRBV30 and TRBJ1-2; weak D call: TRBD1 (5 bases). There are 10 residues in the CDR3. CDR1 GTSNPN and CDR2 SVGIG come from the germline V gene (reference sequence). Trimming left V 5 bases short and J 8 bases short, with 9 bases between. The CDR3 loop is CAWSGSGYTF. CDR3 DNA sequence: TGTGCCTGGTCAGGGTCGGGCTACACCTTC. Filled out from reference TRBV30 and TRBJ1-2, the complete variable domain reads SQTIHQWPATLVQPVGSPLSLECTVEGTSNPNLYWYRQAAGRGLQLLFYSVGIGQISSEVPQNLSASRPQDRQFILSSKKLLLSDSGFYLCAWSGSGYTFGSGTRLTVV.

The chain uses TRBV5-1 and TRBJ1-6, with a tentative D call TRBD1 (5 bases). The CDR3 spans 15 residues. CDR1 SGHRS and CDR2 YFSETQ come from the germline V gene. Trimming stripped 0 bases from V and 7 bases from J, with 11 bases between. The CDR3 is CASSLAGRGNSPLHF. CDR3 nucleotide sequence: TGCGCCAGCAGCTTGGCTGGGCGGGGGAATTCACCCCTCCACTTT.

V usage is TRBV11-2 and J usage is TRBJ2-7, with a tentative D call TRBD1 (6 bases). V dropped 4 bases and J dropped 5 bases, with 9 bases sitting between them. This CDR3 is built from 12 residues. Germline V gene sequence: CDR1 SGHAT, CDR2 FQNNGV. CDR3 DNA sequence: TGTGCCAGCAGCTCACAGGGCCACGAGCAGTACTTC. It is translated as CASSSQGHEQYF.

The chain recombines TRBV29-1 with TRBJ2-1; D is uncertain. V was pared by 4 bases and J by 0 bases, with 7 bases between. Germline V gene sequence: CDR1 SQVTM, CDR2 ANQGSEA. This CDR3 has 13 amino acids. CDR3 amino acids: CSVVASSYNEQFF. The DNA for the CDR3 is TGCAGCGTTGTGGCTAGCTCCTACAATGAGCAGTTCTTC.

This clone was detected once. The V gene is TRBV5-4, the J gene TRBJ1-1; D is uncertain. V lost 1 base to trimming and J lost 2 bases, with 21 bases between them. CDR1 SGHNT and CDR2 YYREEE come from the germline V gene (reference sequence). This CDR3 contains 18 residues. CDR3: CASSLKYSRVSPNTEAFF. The CDR3 nucleotides are TGTGCCAGCAGCTTGAAGTACTCCCGGGTCAGTCCAAACACTGAAGCTTTCTTT.

The chain carries TRBV28 and TRBJ1-5, with no clear D. The CDR3 runs to 12 residues. The V gene lost 8 bases and the J gene lost 4 bases, with 9 bases spanning the gap. From germline, CDR1 is MDHEN and CDR2 SYDVKM. The chain's CDR3 is CASFTGNQPQHF. The CDR3 nucleotides are TGTGCCAGCTTTACGGGGAATCAGCCCCAGCATTTT. The full variable domain, rest sourced from reference TRBV28 and TRBJ1-5, is DVKVTQSSRYLVKRTGEKVFLECVQDMDHENMFWYRQDPGLGLRLIYFSYDVKMKEKGDIPEGYSVSREKKERFSLILESASTNQTSMYLCASFTGNQPQHFGDGTRLSIL.